Presented here are 27 T cell receptor beta chains from one specimen sequenced in a study of T cell responses to AZD1222 COVID-19 vaccine. Assay used: immunoSEQ multiplex PCR; TCRdb lists only in-frame clones, some missing. The top ten clones hold over 1% of a sample with approximately 27,000 clones, around nine tenths of them seen once. This material consisted of peripheral blood, taken on day 0 of AZD1222 vaccination. These receptors all come from an adult in good health.

The chain joins TRBV10-3 to TRBJ1-6; TRBD1 matches at 9 bases. After removal of 5 bases from V and 4 bases from J, the junction contained 6 bases not matched to a gene. The CDR3 contains 16 residues. The germline V gene encodes CDR1 ENHRY and CDR2 SYGVKD. CDR3 nucleotide sequence: TGTGCCATCAGTACGAGGACAGGGGTTTATAATTCACCCCTCCACTTT. Its protein is CAISTRTGVYNSPLHF.

The chain employs TRBV30 and TRBJ2-7; a weak D match, TRBD2 (5 bases). Trimming cost V 3 bases and J 3 bases, with 15 bases left between them. This CDR3 spans 14 amino acids. Germline V lookup: CDR1 GTSNPN, CDR2 SVGIG (reference sequence). The CDR3 protein is CAWSAGGFGYEQYF. The CDR3 DNA reads as TGTGCCTGGAGCGCAGGCGGGTTTGGCTACGAGCAGTACTTC.

The CDR3 region has the DNA TGTGCCAGCAGTGAATTCCGGAGCTCCAATAGCAATCAGCCCCAGCATTTT. Protein product: CASSEFRSSNSNQPQHF. The genes are TRBV6-1 and TRBJ1-5; D uncertain. CDR1 is MNHNS, CDR2 SASEGT, per germline. V gave up 2 bases and J gave up 0 bases, with 14 bases separating them. This CDR3 comprises 17 residues.

The rearrangement joins TRBV5-1 to TRBJ1-1, with TRBD1 identical over 7 bases. J lost 4 bases, V lost 5 bases, and 14 bases had no gene match. The CDR3 is 16 amino acids. Germline V CDR1 and CDR2: SGHRS, YFSETQ. CDR3 sequence: CASRTQGGGRGTEAFF. CDR3 bases: TGCGCCAGCAGGACCCAGGGGGGGGGCCGGGGCACTGAAGCTTTCTTT. Supplemented by reference TRBV5-1 and TRBJ1-1, the full variable domain reads KAGVTQTPRYLIKTRGQQVTLSCSPISGHRSVSWYQQTPGQGLQFLFEYFSETQRNKGNFPGRFSGRQFSNSRSEMNVSTLELGDSALYLCASRTQGGGRGTEAFFGQGTRLTVV.

The rearrangement joins TRBV6-6 to TRBJ2-1; no definite D call. Per the germline V gene, CDR1 is MNHNY and CDR2 is SVGAGI (reference sequence). The CDR3 sequence is 15 residues long. Trimming removed 5 bases from V and 0 bases from J, with 11 bases in between. CDR3 residues: CASSRSRSSYNEQFF. CDR3 DNA sequence: TGTGCCAGCAGTCGATCCAGAAGCTCCTACAATGAGCAGTTCTTC.

This clone occurred once. V gene TRBV7-9 combines with J gene TRBJ1-4, with D unresolved. The germline V gene encodes CDR1 SEHNR and CDR2 FQNEAQ (reference sequence). The CDR3 has 13 residues. The V end was cut by 1 base, the J end by 7 bases, with 7 bases between. As DNA, the CDR3 is TGTGCCAGCAGCTTAGGGACCGGTGAAAAACTGTTTTTT. The encoded protein is CASSLGTGEKLFF.

This clone was detected only a few times. The V and J genes are TRBV5-4 and TRBJ1-1; D gene ambiguous. The germline V gene has CDR1 SGHNT and CDR2 YYREEE (reference sequence). Trimming removed 4 bases from V and 4 bases from J, with 8 bases in between. This CDR3 contains 12 residues. The CDR3, as DNA: TGTGCCAGCAGCAACCAAGGCACTGAAGCTTTCTTT. Encoded protein: CASSNQGTEAFF.

The chain uses TRBV20-1 and TRBJ2-7, with D maybe TRBD2 (5 bases). CDR3 length equals 11 residues. CDR1 and CDR2 from the germline V gene are DFQATT and SNEGSKA (reference sequence). Between the trimmed V and J ends, which lost 6 bases and 1 base, there was a span of 7 bases. The CDR3 DNA follows: TGCAGTGCGGGAGTGTCCTACGAGCAGTACTTC. Translated: CSAGVSYEQYF.

The V gene is TRBV6-1, the J gene TRBJ1-6, with D perhaps matching TRBD1 (5 bases). Between the trimmed V and J ends, which lost 1 base and 9 bases, there was a span of 10 bases. The CDR3 covers 14 residues. The germline V gene has CDR1 MNHNS and CDR2 SASEGT. The CDR3 protein is CASSEVRGTSPLHF. The CDR3, as DNA: TGTGCCAGCAGTGAAGTACGGGGGACTTCACCCCTCCACTTT.

The rearrangement joins TRBV21-1 to TRBJ1-2. TRBV21-1 is tagged as a pseudogene. CDR3 length: 15 residues. The CDR3 DNA is TGTGCCAGCAGCAGGCGGGGACTGAAAAACTATGGCTACACCTTC. This gives the protein CASSRRGLKNYGYTF.

This clone showed up just once. J is TRBJ1-1 and V is TRBV19, with a possible D match to TRBD1 (5 bases). Germline CDR1 is LNHDA and CDR2 is SQIVND (reference sequence). V lost 6 bases, J lost 3 bases, and 14 bases lay in between. The CDR3 is 14 residues long. The CDR3 DNA is TGTGCCAGTAGCTTAGACAGCACCTACACTGAAGCTTTCTTT. It translates to CASSLDSTYTEAFF.

The V and J genes are TRBV5-6 and TRBJ1-3, with D hard to call. CDR1 is SGHDT, CDR2 YYEEEE, per germline. V lost 5 bases and J lost 0, with 12 bases in between. The CDR3 spans 15 residues. The CDR3 nucleotides are TGTGCCAGCAGTTTCGGTGCCCCCTCTGGAAACACCATATATTTT. This translates into CASSFGAPSGNTIYF.

The rearrangement joins TRBV3-1 (or the pseudogene TRBV3-2) to TRBJ2-2; the D is unclear. Trimming removed 0 bases from V and 6 bases from J, with 2 bases in between. CDR1 is LGHDT and CDR2 is YNNKEL in the germline V gene (reference sequence). This CDR3 has 12 residues. CDR3 protein: CASSQEAGELFF. DNA of the CDR3: TGTGCCAGCAGCCAAGAGGCCGGGGAGCTGTTTTTT.

This clone appeared a single time. J is TRBJ2-7 and V is TRBV28; 7 nucleotides align to TRBD1. J was trimmed by 4 bases and V by 10 bases; bases with no gene match: 7. Germline CDR1 MDHEN, CDR2 SYDVKM. This CDR3 is built from 12 residues. The CDR3 DNA reads TGTGCCAACCTGGGACAGCCTTACGAGCAGTACTTC. This codes for CANLGQPYEQYF.

The gene calls are TRBV2 and TRBJ1-1; no definite D call. Germline lookup yields CDR1 SNHLY and CDR2 FYNNEI. V lost 3 bases and J 5 bases, leaving 7 bases between the germline ends. The CDR3 covers 12 residues. The CDR3 reads CASSDQWTEAFF. In nucleotides, the CDR3 is TGTGCCAGCAGTGACCAGTGGACTGAAGCTTTCTTT. Filled out from reference TRBV2 and TRBJ1-1, the complete variable domain reads EPEVTQTPSHQVTQMGQEVILRCVPISNHLYFYWYRQILGQKVEFLVSFYNNEISEKSEIFDDQFSVERPDGSNFTLKIRSTKLEDSAMYFCASSDQWTEAFFGQGTRLTVV.

The chain links TRBV9 to TRBJ2-7; 10 nucleotides align to TRBD2. The CDR3 consists of 15 residues. The germline V gene has CDR1 SGDLS and CDR2 YYNGEE. The V segment lost 4 bases and the J segment 4 bases; nucleotides outside the gene matches: 8. CDR3 sequence: CASSPRGSGRYEQYF. DNA for the CDR3: TGTGCCAGCAGCCCTCGGGGTAGCGGGAGGTACGAGCAGTACTTC.

The rearrangement joins TRBV19 to TRBJ1-2; 10 bases match TRBD1. CDR1 is LNHDA, CDR2 SQIVND, per germline (reference sequence). This CDR3 is 18 amino acids long. Unmatched junction bases numbered 12, after V lost 5 bases and J lost 0 bases. CDR3 bases: TGTGCCAGTAGTTACCTTACCGGGACAGGGGCGTCTAACTATGGCTACACCTTC. It is translated as CASSYLTGTGASNYGYTF. The full variable domain, its missing parts supplied by reference TRBV19 and TRBJ1-2, is DGGITQSPKYLFRKEGQNVTLSCEQNLNHDAMYWYRQDPGQGLRLIYYSQIVNDFQKGDIAEGYSVSREKKESFPLTVTSAQKNPTAFYLCASSYLTGTGASNYGYTFGSGTRLTVV.

This clone appeared once. The chain recombines TRBV28 with TRBJ2-5, with D perhaps assigned TRBD1 or TRBD2 (6 bases each). Trimming cost V 5 bases and J 3 bases, with 16 bases left between them. Germline CDR1 and CDR2: MDHEN and SYDVKM. This CDR3 spans 15 amino acids. In DNA form, the CDR3 reads TGTGCCAGCAGTGACTTCGGGGGCTTTAAAGAGACCCAGTACTTC. It specifies CASSDFGGFKETQYF.

The chain is built from TRBV4-1 and TRBJ2-3, with no clear D. Per the germline V gene, CDR1 is MGHRA and CDR2 is YSYEKL. The CDR3 sequence is 13 residues long. The germline V and J ends were trimmed by 3 bases and 1 base, with 5 bases remaining between them. CDR3 in DNA: TGCGCCAGCAGCCAGGCAGGCACAGATACGCAGTATTTT. Translated, it gives CASSQAGTDTQYF.

This clone showed up just a few times. This chain uses TRBV7-2 with TRBJ2-7; 7 bases are shared with TRBD1. Germline V lookup: CDR1 SGHTA, CDR2 FQGNSA. The CDR3 is 14 amino acids. After removal of 5 bases from V and 6 bases from J, the junction contained 10 bases not matched to a gene. The CDR3 sequence: CASSRARGLGEQYF. CDR3 DNA: TGTGCCAGCAGCCGCGCCAGGGGGTTGGGCGAGCAGTACTTC.

V and J are TRBV2 and TRBJ2-7; D is unclear. V was clipped by 7 bases and J by 3 bases, with 7 bases between them. CDR3 size: 11 residues. The germline V gene encodes CDR1 SNHLY and CDR2 FYNNEI. The CDR3 region is CASMTYYEQYF. The CDR3 DNA reads TGTGCCAGCATGACGTACTACGAGCAGTACTTC.

V and J are TRBV10-3 and TRBJ1-2, with 10 bases lining up with TRBD1. V was clipped by 10 bases and J by 4 bases; unmatched bases: 12. The CDR3 has 15 amino acids. Germline CDR1 reads ENHRY; CDR2 reads SYGVKD. The CDR3 loop reads CATQAGTGDGYGYTF. DNA of the CDR3: TGTGCCACACAGGCCGGGACAGGGGATGGCTATGGCTACACCTTC.

This chain uses TRBV12-5 with TRBJ2-7, with D tentatively TRBD2 (6 bases). Germline CDR1 is LGHNT and CDR2 is FRNRAP. V lost 5 bases and J lost 2, with 10 bases in between. The length of the CDR3 is 13 residues. This CDR3 reads CASGRDFPYEQYF. CDR3 sequence (DNA): TGTGCTAGTGGTCGGGACTTCCCCTACGAGCAGTACTTC.

The chain carries TRBV19 and TRBJ2-2; D remains ambiguous. Trimming shortened V by 5 bases and J by 4 bases, and 5 bases separated the two germline ends. The CDR3 loop spans 12 amino acids. Germline lookup yields CDR1 LNHDA and CDR2 SQIVND (reference sequence). The CDR3 loop reads CASSVSTGELFF. In DNA, the CDR3 is TGTGCCAGTAGTGTATCCACCGGGGAGCTGTTTTTT. The whole variable domain, filled in from reference TRBV19 and TRBJ2-2, reads DGGITQSPKYLFRKEGQNVTLSCEQNLNHDAMYWYRQDPGQGLRLIYYSQIVNDFQKGDIAEGYSVSREKKESFPLTVTSAQKNPTAFYLCASSVSTGELFFGEGSRLTVL.

A single count supports this clone. The V gene is TRBV11-2, the J gene TRBJ2-1; 7 bases map to TRBD2. V lost 5 bases and J lost 0; bases outside the gene matches: 10. The CDR3 length is 17 residues. Per germline, CDR1 SGHAT and CDR2 FQNNGV. CDR3: CASSPGTNPNSYNEQFF. In nucleotides, the CDR3 is TGTGCCAGCAGCCCGGGGACTAACCCAAACTCCTACAATGAGCAGTTCTTC. Variable domain in full (rest from reference TRBV11-2 and TRBJ2-1): EAGVAQSPRYKIIEKRQSVAFWCNPISGHATLYWYQQILGQGPKLLIQFQNNGVVDDSQLPKDRFSAERLKGVDSTLKIQPAKLEDSAVYLCASSPGTNPNSYNEQFFGPGTRLTVL.

The J gene is TRBJ1-1, the V gene TRBV7-8, with D possibly matching TRBD1 (5 bases). V was shortened by 2 bases and J by 0 bases, with 10 bases between the two germline ends. The CDR3 loop spans 15 amino acids. The germline V gene has CDR1 SGHVS and CDR2 FQNEAQ. The CDR3: CASSLQGTLNTEAFF. CDR3 nucleotide sequence: TGTGCCAGCAGCTTACAAGGGACGCTGAACACTGAAGCTTTCTTT.

The gene calls are TRBV2 and TRBJ2-7; 14 positions agree with TRBD2. Germline V gene sequence: CDR1 SNHLY, CDR2 FYNNEI. The CDR3 consists of 14 residues. J was trimmed by 6 bases and V by 7 bases; bases with no gene match: 5. The CDR3 protein is CASIGTSGSREQYF. CDR3 bases: TGTGCCAGCATTGGGACTAGCGGGAGTCGCGAGCAGTACTTC.